Following are 26 T cell receptor beta chains from one sample sequenced in a study of shared clonotypes between healthy human individuals. Here immunoSEQ multiplex PCR was the method, and the copy in TCRdb shows in-frame clones only, minus some. The sample yields just over 2,000,000 clones, approximately 94% seen once. As defined, naive CD8 cells were CD45RO-negative and positively selected for CCR7, with terminally differentiated effector memory CD45RA+ cells excluded. The specimen sequenced was naive CD8+ T cells sorted from blood. The receptors originated from a man aged 18-30 years in good health.

V usage is TRBV11-2 and J usage is TRBJ2-7, with 11 bases lining up with TRBD2. CDR3 length: 15 residues. The germline V gene has CDR1 SGHAT and CDR2 FQNNGV. The J segment lost 4 bases and the V segment lost 5 bases, leaving 7 bases of the junction unmatched. The CDR3 sequence: CASSQTSGSWYEQYF. CDR3 DNA sequence: TGTGCCAGCAGCCAAACTAGCGGGAGTTGGTACGAGCAGTACTTC.

Only a few counts were recorded for this clone. This specimen includes other DNA sequences encoding the same CDR3. The J gene is TRBJ2-7, the V gene TRBV6-5; TRBD1 agrees at 10 bases. This CDR3 is 14 amino acids long. J was trimmed by 5 bases and V by 0 bases; bases with no gene match: 1. The V gene's germline CDR1 is MNHEY and CDR2 SVGAGI. CDR3 loop: CASSYSGQGNEQYF. Here the CDR3 DNA reads TGTGCCAGCAGTTACTCGGGACAGGGGAACGAGCAGTACTTC.

CDR3: CASSLWAADEAFF. Here the CDR3 DNA reads TGTGCCAGCAGTTTATGGGCGGCAGATGAAGCTTTCTTT. The genes are TRBV28 and TRBJ1-1; no firm D call. This CDR3 spans 13 amino acids. V lost 0 bases and J lost 7, with 9 bases in between. Germline CDR1 reads MDHEN; CDR2 reads SYDVKM.

Worth noting for this clone: The sample carries other DNA sequences with the same CDR3. V usage is TRBV30 and J usage is TRBJ2-7; D is ambiguous. This CDR3 spans 11 amino acids. V lost 2 bases and J lost 3, with 5 bases in between. Germline CDR1 GTSNPN, CDR2 SVGIG (reference sequence). The CDR3 DNA reads TGTGCCTGGAGTCCCGGCTACGAGCAGTACTTC. Its protein is CAWSPGYEQYF.

DNA for the CDR3: TGTGCCTGGAGGAACGACGGTCTAAATCAGCCCCAGCATTTT. As protein: CAWRNDGLNQPQHF. The chain links TRBV30 to TRBJ1-5; D not resolved. V was pared by 3 bases and J by 4 bases, with 13 bases between. In germline, CDR1 is GTSNPN, CDR2 SVGIG (reference sequence). The CDR3 runs to 14 residues.

This clone has only one observation. The rearrangement uses TRBV11-2 and TRBJ2-3, with D possibly matching TRBD2 (5 bases). The V gene's germline CDR1 is SGHAT and CDR2 FQNNGV. This CDR3 comprises 16 residues. The V and J ends lost 1 base and 4 bases respectively, with 15 bases between them. CDR3 in amino acids: CASSLAVGAGADTQYF. As DNA, the CDR3 is TGTGCCAGCAGCTTAGCGGTGGGCGCCGGGGCAGATACGCAGTATTTT.

The V gene is TRBV5-1, the J gene TRBJ2-1, with D maybe TRBD1 (6 bases). CDR3 length: 13 residues. With 4 bases removed from V and 4 bases from J, the gap between germline ends came to 9 bases. Looked up from germline, CDR1 is SGHRS and CDR2 is YFSETQ. The CDR3 coding sequence is TGCGCCAGCAGCCAGGACAGTTACAATGAGCAGTTCTTC. It is translated as CASSQDSYNEQFF. The whole variable domain, remainder taken from reference TRBV5-1 and TRBJ2-1, is KAGVTQTPRYLIKTRGQQVTLSCSPISGHRSVSWYQQTPGQGLQFLFEYFSETQRNKGNFPGRFSGRQFSNSRSEMNVSTLELGDSALYLCASSQDSYNEQFFGPGTRLTVL.

J is TRBJ2-7 and V is TRBV4-3, with D perhaps assigned TRBD1 or TRBD2 (5 bases each). There are 14 residues in the CDR3. Germline values: CDR1 LGHNA, CDR2 YSLEER. Trimming left V 0 bases short and J 6 bases short, with 12 bases between. The CDR3 region has the DNA TGCGCCAGCAGCCAAGATGACCTAGGGACCGAGCAGTACTTC. Translating it yields CASSQDDLGTEQYF.

The chain couples TRBV11-2 to TRBJ2-7; 7 bases are a match to TRBD1. The V gene's germline CDR1 is SGHAT and CDR2 FQNNGV. This CDR3 is 15 amino acids long. V shed 0 bases, J shed 0 bases, and the junction held 2 bases outside the gene matches. The CDR3 spells CASSLDWDSSYEQYF. Written as DNA, the CDR3 is TGTGCCAGCAGCTTAGATTGGGACAGCTCCTACGAGCAGTACTTC.

The V and J genes are TRBV10-3 and TRBJ2-7; 15 bases map to TRBD2. CDR1 is ENHRY and CDR2 is SYGVKD in the germline V gene. After removal of 1 base from V and 3 bases from J, the junction contained 7 bases not matched to a gene. The CDR3 covers 18 residues. CDR3 region: CAISELGTSGGPNYEQYF. CDR3 DNA: TGTGCCATCAGTGAGTTAGGGACTAGCGGGGGGCCAAACTACGAGCAGTACTTC.

The rearrangement joins TRBV2 to TRBJ2-7; a weak D match, TRBD1 (6 bases). Per the germline V gene, CDR1 is SNHLY and CDR2 is FYNNEI. V lost 7 bases, J lost 5 bases, and 12 bases lay in between. The CDR3 length is 12 residues. This chain's CDR3 is CASTPGVHEQYF. CDR3 DNA: TGTGCCAGCACTCCAGGGGTCCACGAGCAGTACTTC.

This clone was observed a single time. The chain recombines TRBV7-9 with TRBJ2-1; D gene ambiguous. This CDR3 has 12 amino acids. The V and J ends lost 4 bases and 8 bases respectively, with 9 bases between them. Germline V gene sequence: CDR1 SEHNR, CDR2 FQNEAQ (reference sequence). CDR3 in amino acids: CASSSPLDEQFF. In nucleotides, the CDR3 is TGTGCCAGCAGCTCACCTCTCGATGAGCAGTTCTTC.

The chain joins TRBV15 to TRBJ1-5, with D possibly TRBD1 on 5 matching bases. The CDR3 spans 14 residues. The V gene's germline CDR1 is LNHNV and CDR2 YYDKDF (reference sequence). V lost 3 bases to trimming and J lost 6 bases, with 12 bases between them. The CDR3 nucleotides read TGTGCCACCAGCAGGAGCTCGGGGGTTCAGCCCCAGCATTTT. Translated: CATSRSSGVQPQHF.

The chain recombines TRBV27 with TRBJ2-1; 8 nucleotides agree with TRBD1. V lost 3 bases to trimming and J lost 12 bases; unmatched junction nucleotides: 13. This CDR3 has 15 residues. Germline V gene data show CDR1 as MNHEY and CDR2 as SMNVEV (reference sequence). The DNA for the CDR3 is TGTGCCAGCAGTTTGGGACAGGACCCCTTGCTGACGCAGTTCTTC. Translating gives CASSLGQDPLLTQFF.

V gene TRBV2 combines with J gene TRBJ1-3; the D gene is possibly TRBD1 (5 bases). The germline V gene encodes CDR1 SNHLY and CDR2 FYNNEI. Trimming took off 6 bases at V and 0 bases at J, with 9 bases between the two ends. This CDR3 is built from 14 residues. The CDR3 spells CASRTGRSGNTIYF. The CDR3 coding sequence is TGTGCCAGCAGGACGGGACGCTCTGGAAACACCATATATTTT.

The chain is built from TRBV6-1 and TRBJ2-3; perhaps TRBD2 as D (5 bases). Germline loops: CDR1 MNHNS, CDR2 SASEGT. Deletions cut 11 bases from V and 5 bases from J, with 14 bases between. The CDR3 extends over 12 amino acids. The CDR3 DNA follows: TGTGCCCTCGATATCGAGGGAGATACGCAGTATTTT. Translation gives CALDIEGDTQYF.

This rearrangement joins TRBV4-1 to TRBJ1-3; D remains unclear. Deletions cut 1 base from V and 1 base from J, with 8 bases between. This CDR3 has 15 amino acids. Germline assignment: CDR1 MGHRA and CDR2 YSYEKL. The CDR3 bases are TGCGCCAGCAGCCAAGTTGGGGAGTCTGGAAACACCATATATTTT. It specifies CASSQVGESGNTIYF.

The table lists this clone with a count of one. The chain combines TRBV4-1 with TRBJ2-7, with D perhaps being TRBD1 or TRBD2 (5 bases each). Trimming removed 2 bases at V and 4 bases at J, with 15 bases between. CDR1 is MGHRA, CDR2 YSYEKL, per germline. The CDR3 covers 15 residues. The CDR3 nucleotides read TGCGCCAGCAGCCAACATTCCAGGGACCAGTACGAGCAGTACTTC. Its translation is CASSQHSRDQYEQYF.

The chain carries TRBV23-1 and TRBJ2-7; possible D gene TRBD1, 5 bases. TRBV23-1 is recorded as an ORF, its role being uncertain. The CDR3 consists of 16 residues. V was shortened by 0 bases and J by 5 bases, with 17 bases between the two germline ends. CDR3 region: CASSQSRRVVDHEQYF. The CDR3 bases are TGCGCCAGCAGTCAATCGCGCAGGGTGGTTGACCACGAGCAGTACTTC.

J is TRBJ2-7 and V is TRBV5-6; D might be TRBD1 (5 bases). The CDR3 runs to 15 residues. Germline lookup yields CDR1 SGHDT and CDR2 YYEEEE. Trimming left V 4 bases short and J 1 base short, with 15 bases between. The CDR3 sequence: CASSVDSFNSYEQYF. The CDR3 coding sequence is TGTGCCAGCAGCGTTGACAGTTTCAATTCCTACGAGCAGTACTTC.

This chain uses TRBV5-8 with TRBJ2-1; D unresolved. V was shortened by 2 bases and J by 4 bases, with 10 bases between the two germline ends. The CDR3 contains 14 residues. The V gene's germline CDR1 is SGHTS and CDR2 YDEGEE. The chain's CDR3 is CASSFVQLYNEQFF. In DNA form, the CDR3 reads TGTGCCAGCAGCTTCGTGCAGTTATACAATGAGCAGTTCTTC.

As to this clone: This same CDR3 is encoded by further DNA sequences in the sample. The rearrangement links TRBV11-2 to TRBJ2-1, with 7 bases lining up with TRBD2. V trimming: 1 base; J trimming: 0 bases; junction bases outside the gene matches: 0. This CDR3 spans 15 amino acids. In germline, CDR1 is SGHAT, CDR2 FQNNGV. CDR3 protein: CASSLAGGSYNEQFF. The CDR3 region has the DNA TGTGCCAGCAGCTTAGCGGGGGGCTCCTACAATGAGCAGTTCTTC.

This chain joins TRBV9 and TRBJ2-7, with D tentatively TRBD2 (6 bases). Germline values: CDR1 SGDLS, CDR2 YYNGEE. The CDR3 runs 14 residues. The V end lost 3 bases, the J end lost 6 bases, and 16 bases lay between the germline ends. The DNA for the CDR3 is TGTGCCAGCAGCGGCGCGGAGGGAACCTCCGAGCAGTACTTC. Translated: CASSGAEGTSEQYF.

The chain uses TRBV27 and TRBJ2-1; D unresolved. CDR3 size: 13 residues. CDR1 and CDR2 from the germline V gene are MNHEY and SMNVEV (reference sequence). The V gene lost 5 bases and the J gene lost 4 bases, with 9 bases spanning the gap. The DNA for the CDR3 is TGTGCCAGCAGTCCCAGTCTATACAATGAGCAGTTCTTC. It specifies CASSPSLYNEQFF.

The gene calls are TRBV5-1 and TRBJ2-1; 13 nucleotides line up with TRBD2. In germline, CDR1 is SGHRS, CDR2 YFSETQ. The V and J ends lost 4 bases and 8 bases, in that order; junction bases with no gene match: 9. The CDR3 is 16 residues long. CDR3 sequence reads: CASSTRTSGGGDEQFF. The CDR3 DNA follows: TGCGCCAGCAGCACCCGGACTAGCGGGGGTGGGGATGAGCAGTTCTTC.

A single count supports this clone. J is TRBJ2-5 and V is TRBV7-8; D is unclear. V was clipped by 1 base and J by 5 bases, with 8 bases between them. This CDR3 is built from 13 residues. CDR1 SGHVS and CDR2 FQNEAQ come from the germline V gene. The CDR3 reads CASSLGGWETQYF. DNA of the CDR3: TGTGCCAGCAGCTTAGGGGGTTGGGAGACCCAGTACTTC.